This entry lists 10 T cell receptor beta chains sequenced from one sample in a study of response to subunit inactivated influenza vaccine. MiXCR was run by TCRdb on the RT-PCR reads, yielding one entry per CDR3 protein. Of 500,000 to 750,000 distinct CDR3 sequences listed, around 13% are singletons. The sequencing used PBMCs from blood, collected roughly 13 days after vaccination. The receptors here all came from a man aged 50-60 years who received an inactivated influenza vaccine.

Here the CDR3 reads CASSQDAYSNQPQHF. DNA for the CDR3: TGTGCCAGCAGCCAAGATGCCTATAGCAATCAGCCCCAGCATTTT. This chain joins TRBV3-1 and TRBJ1-5, with unresolved D. V shed 0 bases and J shed 0 bases, with 6 bases lying between them. Germline V lookup: CDR1 LGHDT, CDR2 YNNKEL (reference sequence). The CDR3 sequence is 15 residues long.

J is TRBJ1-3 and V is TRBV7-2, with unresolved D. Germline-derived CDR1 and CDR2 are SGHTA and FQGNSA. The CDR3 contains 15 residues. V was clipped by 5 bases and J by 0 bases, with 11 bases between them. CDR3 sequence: CASSPTVASGNTIYF. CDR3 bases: TGTGCCAGCAGCCCGACCGTGGCCTCTGGAAACACCATATATTTT.

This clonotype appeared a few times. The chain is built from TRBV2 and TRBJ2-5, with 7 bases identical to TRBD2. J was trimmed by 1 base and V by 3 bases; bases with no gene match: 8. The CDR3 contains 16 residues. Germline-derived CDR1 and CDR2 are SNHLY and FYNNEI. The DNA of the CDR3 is TGTGCCAGCAGTGATAGGGCTAGCGGTACCCAAGAGACCCAGTACTTC. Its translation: CASSDRASGTQETQYF.

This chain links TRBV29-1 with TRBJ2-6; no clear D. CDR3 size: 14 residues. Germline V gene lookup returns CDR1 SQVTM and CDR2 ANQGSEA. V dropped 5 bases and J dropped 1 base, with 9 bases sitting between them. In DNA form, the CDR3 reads TGCAGCGTTCTTACCCAGTCTGGGGCCAACGTCCTGACTTTC. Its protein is CSVLTQSGANVLTF.

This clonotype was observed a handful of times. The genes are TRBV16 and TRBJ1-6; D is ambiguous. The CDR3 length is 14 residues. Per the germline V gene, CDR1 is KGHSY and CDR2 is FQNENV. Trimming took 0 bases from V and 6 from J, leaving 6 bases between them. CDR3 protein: CASSQSGFNSPLHF. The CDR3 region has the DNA TGTGCCAGCAGCCAATCCGGCTTTAATTCACCCCTCCACTTT.

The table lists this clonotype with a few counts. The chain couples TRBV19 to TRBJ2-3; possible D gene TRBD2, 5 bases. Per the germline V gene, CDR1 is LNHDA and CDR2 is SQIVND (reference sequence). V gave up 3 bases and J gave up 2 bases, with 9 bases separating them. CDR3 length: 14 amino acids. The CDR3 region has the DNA TGTGCCAGTAGTATCGGACTTTTCACAGATACGCAGTATTTT. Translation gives CASSIGLFTDTQYF. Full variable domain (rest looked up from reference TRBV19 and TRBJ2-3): DGGITQSPKYLFRKEGQNVTLSCEQNLNHDAMYWYRQDPGQGLRLIYYSQIVNDFQKGDIAEGYSVSREKKESFPLTVTSAQKNPTAFYLCASSIGLFTDTQYFGPGTRLTVL.

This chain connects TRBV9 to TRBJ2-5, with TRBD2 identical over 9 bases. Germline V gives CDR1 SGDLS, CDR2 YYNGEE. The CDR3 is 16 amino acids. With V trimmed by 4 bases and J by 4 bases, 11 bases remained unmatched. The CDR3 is CASSKWGGGAGETQYF. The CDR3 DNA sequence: TGTGCCAGCAGCAAGTGGGGCGGGGGGGCCGGAGAGACCCAGTACTTC. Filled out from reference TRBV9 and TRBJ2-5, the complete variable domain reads DSGVTQTPKHLITATGQRVTLRCSPRSGDLSVYWYQQSLDQGLQFLIQYYNGEERAKGNILERFSAQQFPDLHSELNLSSLELGDSALYFCASSKWGGGAGETQYFGPGTRLLVL.

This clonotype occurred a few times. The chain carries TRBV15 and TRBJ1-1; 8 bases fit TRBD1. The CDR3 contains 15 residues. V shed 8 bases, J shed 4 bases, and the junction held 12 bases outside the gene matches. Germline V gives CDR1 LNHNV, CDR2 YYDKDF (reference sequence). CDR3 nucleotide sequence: TGTGCCACCGCCCGTTTCAGGGGGCGAGGCACTGAAGCTTTCTTT. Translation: CATARFRGRGTEAFF.

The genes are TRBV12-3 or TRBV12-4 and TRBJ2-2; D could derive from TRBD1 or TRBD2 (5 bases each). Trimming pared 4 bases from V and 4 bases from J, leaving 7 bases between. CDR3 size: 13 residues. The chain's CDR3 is CASSWDGTGELFF. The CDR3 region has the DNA TGTGCCAGCAGTTGGGACGGCACCGGGGAGCTGTTTTTT.

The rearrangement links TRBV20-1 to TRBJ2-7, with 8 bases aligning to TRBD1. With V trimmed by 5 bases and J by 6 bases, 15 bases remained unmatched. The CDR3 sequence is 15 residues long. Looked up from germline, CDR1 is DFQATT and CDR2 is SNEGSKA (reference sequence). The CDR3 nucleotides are TGCAGTGCTCCCCAACCCCGGACAGGGAAGGTCGAGCAGTACTTC. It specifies CSAPQPRTGKVEQYF.